These 2 T cell receptor beta chains came from one sample sequenced in a study of graft-versus-host responses after intestinal transplantation. The table came from immunoSEQ multiplex PCR; TCRdb's copy has only in-frame clones and leaves some out. This table has 95,000 to 100,000 clones, roughly 83% appearing once. The source was PBMCs, collected 255 days after intestinal transplant. The receptors stem from a human patient who received an intestinal transplant, so some T cells may come from the graft donor.

In this sample, this clone turned up once. V is TRBV10-3 and J is TRBJ2-3, with TRBD2 matching 12 bases. Germline assignment: CDR1 ENHRY and CDR2 SYGVKD. CDR3 size: 14 residues. After removal of 11 bases from V and 5 bases from J, the junction contained 8 bases not matched to a gene. CDR3 in amino acids: CAAASGRARDTQYF. As DNA, the CDR3 is TGTGCCGCGGCTAGCGGGAGGGCGAGAGATACGCAGTATTTT.

Written as DNA, the CDR3 is TGTGCCAGCAGCTCCGGCGCCGACTATGGCTACACCTTC. This codes for CASSSGADYGYTF. The chain uses TRBV7-9 and TRBJ1-2; D is unclear. CDR3 length: 13 residues. Germline V gene data show CDR1 as SEHNR and CDR2 as FQNEAQ (reference sequence). The ends were cut back, 4 bases at V and 3 bases at J, with 9 bases in the middle.